The rows below give T cell receptor beta chains drawn from one sample of a study of STAT5B mutations in CD4+ large granular lymphocyte leukemia. Assay used: immunoSEQ multiplex PCR; TCRdb lists only in-frame clones, some missing. The sample carries nearly 35,000 clones, approximately 67% recorded once. Source material: CD4+ T cells from blood buffy coats. Every receptor here comes from a human donor in good health. CDR3s include the opening cysteine and the closing phenylalanine or tryptophan. D genes are given only for firm matches. A clone size is listed for some rows: how often the clone was seen (once, few, many), or a class if it is expanded.

size	J	V	D	CDR3	DNA
-	TRBJ1-4	TRBV14	-	CASSQGARNEKLFF	TGTGCCAGCAGCCAGGGGGCGCGTAATGAAAAACTGTTTTTT
-	TRBJ1-5	TRBV21-1	-	CASSDRADQPQHF	TGTGCCAGCAGCGACAGGGCAGATCAGCCCCAGCATTTT
once	TRBJ1-5	TRBV6-1	-	CASSERGNQPQHF	TGTGCCAGCAGTGAACGGGGCAATCAGCCCCAGCATTTT
-	TRBJ2-3	TRBV7-7	TRBD2	CASSLGGGYDTQYF	TGTGCCAGCAGCTTAGGCGGGGGGTATGATACGCAGTATTTT
-	TRBJ2-7	TRBV11-2	-	CASSTRGTSSYEQYF	TGTGCCAGCAGCACCCGTGGGACCAGCTCCTACGAGCAGTACTTC
-	TRBJ2-1	TRBV5-1	TRBD2	CASSLRTSGGGEQFF	TGCGCCAGCAGCTTGAGGACTAGCGGGGGCGGTGAGCAGTTCTTC
-	TRBJ2-1	TRBV5-1	-	CASRRDNEQFF	TGCGCCAGCCGGAGGGACAATGAGCAGTTCTTC
-	TRBJ2-1	TRBV7-9	-	CASSTWQGGNEQFF	TGTGCCAGCAGCACCTGGCAGGGCGGCAATGAGCAGTTCTTC
few	TRBJ1-5	TRBV29-1	TRBD1	CSVEEDRYQPQHF	TGCAGCGTTGAGGAGGACAGGTATCAGCCCCAGCATTTT
once	TRBJ2-5	TRBV7-6	-	CASSLVETQYF	TGTGCCAGCAGCTTAGTTGAGACCCAGTACTTC
-	TRBJ1-5	TRBV5-6	TRBD1	CASSWGGQGINQPQHF	TGTGCCAGCAGCTGGGGGGGACAGGGTATCAATCAGCCCCAGCATTTT
-	TRBJ1-3	TRBV2	-	CASSELGVTGNTIYF	TGTGCCAGCAGTGAATTGGGGGTGACTGGAAACACCATATATTTT
-	TRBJ2-1	TRBV6-1	-	CASSDPNLRGVNEQFF	TGTGCCAGCAGTGACCCAAACCTACGCGGGGTAAATGAGCAGTTCTTC
-	TRBJ2-3	TRBV7-9	-	CASSLLIGSSTDTQYF	TGTGCCAGCAGCCTCCTCATAGGGAGTAGCACAGATACGCAGTATTTT
-	TRBJ2-3	TRBV5-1	TRBD2	CASRETSGTDTQYF	TGCGCCAGCAGAGAGACTAGCGGAACAGATACGCAGTATTTT
-	TRBJ2-5	TRBV7-6	TRBD2	CASSLAASGARAQYF	TGTGCCAGCAGCTTAGCTGCTAGCGGGGCCAGGGCCCAGTACTTC
-	TRBJ1-2	TRBV7-9	TRBD1	CASSFGQGANYGYTF	TGTGCCAGCAGCTTCGGGCAGGGGGCTAACTATGGCTACACCTTC
-	TRBJ2-7	TRBV11-3	-	CASSLDQGSGGSYEQYF	TGTGCCAGCAGCTTAGATCAAGGTAGCGGAGGCTCCTACGAGCAGTACTTC
few	TRBJ1-2	TRBV19	TRBD1	CASRAGQGTGYTF	TGTGCCAGTAGGGCCGGACAGGGTACTGGCTACACCTTC
-	TRBJ2-7	TRBV25-1	-	CASIGSSSYEQYF	TGTGCCAGCATAGGTTCCAGCTCCTACGAGCAGTACTTC
-	TRBJ1-3	TRBV4-1	-	CASSQDPRPEGSGNTIYF	TGCGCCAGCAGCCAAGACCCCCGCCCTGAGGGCTCGGGAAACACCATATATTTT
-	TRBJ1-3	TRBV28	-	CASLAGGGNTIYF	TGTGCCAGCCTGGCGGGAGGTGGAAACACCATATATTTT
-	TRBJ2-3	TRBV19	TRBD2	CASRPGLAGGTDTQYF	TGTGCCAGCCGCCCCGGGTTAGCGGGGGGTACAGATACGCAGTATTTT
-	TRBJ1-5	TRBV6-6	-	CASSYPQGLGNQPQHF	TGTGCCAGCAGTTACCCGCAGGGTTTGGGCAATCAGCCCCAGCATTTT
-	TRBJ1-5	TRBV28	TRBD1	CASNTPVGQGYQPQHF	TGTGCCAGCAATACTCCCGTAGGACAGGGATATCAGCCCCAGCATTTT
few	TRBJ1-2	TRBV4-2	-	CASSQVGRDDYGYTF	TGTGCCAGCAGCCAAGTTGGCAGGGATGACTATGGCTACACCTTC
-	TRBJ1-4	TRBV19	-	CASSIGQANEKLFF	TGTGCCAGTAGCATCGGGCAGGCTAATGAAAAACTGTTTTTT
-	TRBJ1-5	TRBV7-3	-	CASSFDSHQPQHF	TGTGCCAGCAGCTTTGACAGCCATCAGCCCCAGCATTTT
-	TRBJ2-5	TRBV10-3	-	CAISELVGGTQYF	TGTGCCATCAGTGAGCTAGTTGGGGGGACCCAGTACTTC
few	TRBJ2-1	TRBV10-3	-	CATAGTHNEQFF	TGTGCCACTGCCGGGACCCACAATGAGCAGTTCTTC
-	TRBJ2-7	TRBV6-1	-	CASRESWVSSYEQYF	TGTGCCAGCAGAGAAAGCTGGGTTAGCTCCTACGAGCAGTACTTC
-	TRBJ2-4	TRBV5-1	-	CASSSPGLEVTKNIQYF	TGCGCCAGCAGCTCCCCGGGCCTAGAGGTGACCAAAAACATTCAGTACTTC
few	TRBJ2-7	TRBV10-3	-	CAIQGRLTYEQYF	TGTGCCATCCAGGGACGTTTGACGTACGAGCAGTACTTC
-	TRBJ1-1	TRBV19	-	CASKGGQPGASTMNTEAFF	TGTGCCAGTAAAGGAGGACAGCCCGGGGCCTCTACCATGAACACTGAAGCTTTCTTT
-	TRBJ2-1	TRBV7-3	-	CASSPIPGYNEQFF	TGTGCCAGCAGCCCGATACCAGGCTACAATGAGCAGTTCTTC
few	TRBJ2-2	TRBV5-4	TRBD1	CASSLEQGSGIGELFF	TGTGCCAGCAGCCTGGAACAGGGGTCCGGCATCGGGGAGCTGTTTTTT